These 27 T cell receptor beta chains came from one sample sequenced in a study of T cells in Graves' hyperthyroidism and ophthalmopathy. TCR beta CDR3 region amplification was performed from RNA transcripts. TCR CDR3 underwent first-round RT-PCR with the HTBI primer set. Using its own MiXCR run on the multiplex PCR reads, TCRdb lists one record per CDR3 protein. Of a few hundred thousand distinct CDR3 sequences in the sample, roughly 15% were seen once. The specimen sequenced was blood. These receptor sequences come from a middle-aged woman with Graves' ophthalmopathy.

This clonotype has ten or more counts. The chain recombines TRBV12-3 or TRBV12-4 with TRBJ2-1, with D perhaps TRBD2 (7 bases). V dropped 2 bases and J dropped 1 base, with 18 bases sitting between them. The CDR3 loop spans 18 amino acids. CDR3 protein: CASSLRGRDYLSYNEQFF. In nucleotides, the CDR3 is TGTGCCAGCAGTTTAAGGGGGAGGGATTACCTTTCCTACAATGAGCAGTTCTTC.

The chain's CDR3 is CASSGTSGRTNEQFF. DNA of the CDR3: TGTGCCAGCAGCGGAACTAGCGGGAGAACGAATGAGCAGTTCTTC. The rearrangement uses TRBV7-2 and TRBJ2-1; 11 bases line up with TRBD2. The V gene end was trimmed by 5 bases and the J gene end by 7 bases; junction bases not matched to a gene: 7. There are 15 residues in the CDR3. In germline, CDR1 is SGHTA, CDR2 FQGNSA.

This clonotype was counted many times. This sequence joins TRBV24-1 and TRBJ2-5, with 8 bases matching TRBD1. The CDR3 length is 16 residues. V shed 4 bases and J 2 bases; nucleotides not matched to a gene: 8. Germline values: CDR1 KGHDR, CDR2 SFDVKD. CDR3 sequence reads: CATSDRRDRTQETQYF. CDR3 nucleotides: TGTGCCACCAGTGACCGCCGGGACAGGACTCAAGAGACCCAGTACTTC.

This clonotype was observed many times. V is TRBV7-8 and J is TRBJ2-1; 7 nucleotides align to TRBD2. CDR3 length: 15 residues. V shed 1 base and J 12 bases; nucleotides not matched to a gene: 12. Germline V gene sequence: CDR1 SGHVS, CDR2 FQNEAQ. DNA of the CDR3: TGTGCCAGCAGCTTAGTGGGAGGGGACGTGTATTGGCAGTTCTTC. It encodes CASSLVGGDVYWQFF.

This clonotype has at least ten counts. The rearrangement uses TRBV5-5 and TRBJ2-7, with 8 nucleotides matching TRBD2. The CDR3 spans 16 residues. The germline gives CDR1 SGHKS, CDR2 YYEKEE (reference sequence). Losses at the gene ends were 3 bases for V and 0 bases for J; bases not matched to a gene: 8. CDR3 protein: CASSSGRGFSSYEQYF. The CDR3 bases are TGTGCCAGCAGCTCCGGGAGGGGTTTTTCCTCCTACGAGCAGTACTTC.

The chain combines TRBV20-1 with TRBJ2-2; 8 bases fit TRBD2. CDR3 size: 16 residues. Trimming removed 4 bases from V and 3 bases from J; junction bases left unmatched: 10. Looked up from germline, CDR1 is DFQATT and CDR2 is SNEGSKA (reference sequence). The CDR3 here is CSAILRGTRDTGELFF. The CDR3 region has the DNA TGCAGTGCTATTTTGCGTGGGACTAGGGACACCGGGGAGCTGTTTTTT.

A word on this clonotype: This clone may be a read error of a much larger clone one base away. This chain uses TRBV20-1 with TRBJ1-5; D remains ambiguous. V gave up 2 bases and J gave up 9 bases, with 17 bases separating them. The CDR3 loop spans 14 amino acids. Per germline, CDR1 DFQATT and CDR2 SNEGSKA (reference sequence). CDR3 sequence reads: CSARSEGPGVPQHF. CDR3 coding DNA: TGCAGTGCTAGATCGGAGGGCCCCGGGGTGCCCCAGCATTTT.

This clonotype was counted ten times or more. The gene calls are TRBV6-1 and TRBJ2-7; D perhaps matches TRBD2 (6 bases). The V end lost 5 bases, the J end lost 0 bases, and 14 bases lay between the germline ends. The CDR3 totals 15 residues. The germline gives CDR1 MNHNS, CDR2 SASEGT. The CDR3 DNA reads TGTGCCAGCAGTCCGGAGGGCCGAAGCTCCTACGAGCAGTACTTC. Amino acids: CASSPEGRSSYEQYF.

This clonotype occurred a few times. The chain links TRBV18 to TRBJ2-7, with D tentatively TRBD1 or TRBD2 (5 bases each). The V gene's germline CDR1 is KGHSH and CDR2 LQKENI. The CDR3 contains 16 residues. With 2 bases removed from V and 0 bases from J, the gap between germline ends came to 14 bases. The CDR3 is CASSPYSGRNSYEQYF. The CDR3, as DNA: TGTGCCAGCTCACCATACTCGGGACGGAACTCCTACGAGCAGTACTTC.

This clonotype has more than one count but fewer than ten. The chain uses TRBV28 and TRBJ1-3; possibly TRBD1 for D (6 bases). The CDR3 consists of 14 residues. V gave up 6 bases and J gave up 0 bases, with 9 bases separating them. Germline CDR1 MDHEN, CDR2 SYDVKM. In DNA form, the CDR3 reads TGTGCCAGCAGGGGACACGGCTCTGGAAACACCATATATTTT. Its translation is CASRGHGSGNTIYF.

This clonotype was picked up many times. The chain recombines TRBV12-3 or TRBV12-4 with TRBJ1-5; TRBD1 matches 7 bases. The CDR3 extends over 14 amino acids. The V gene end was trimmed by 6 bases and the J gene end by 4 bases; junction bases not matched to a gene: 6. CDR3 sequence reads: CASSSTGQNQPQHF. CDR3 DNA: TGTGCCAGCAGCTCGACAGGGCAAAATCAGCCCCAGCATTTT.

There are many counts of this clonotype. The CDR3 region is CAIKLPGVTGELFF. In DNA, the CDR3 is TGTGCCATCAAGCTTCCGGGAGTCACCGGGGAGCTGTTTTTT. The rearrangement links TRBV10-3 to TRBJ2-2, with D perhaps matching TRBD2 (6 bases). This CDR3 is 14 amino acids long. Germline V gives CDR1 ENHRY, CDR2 SYGVKD. Between the trimmed V and J ends, which lost 7 bases and 4 bases, there was a span of 13 bases.

This clonotype showed up many times. The J gene is TRBJ2-1, the V gene TRBV27; 11 bases are a match to TRBD2. The CDR3 is 14 residues long. CDR1 is MNHEY and CDR2 is SMNVEV in the germline V gene (reference sequence). The V gene end was trimmed by 7 bases and the J gene end by 9 bases; junction bases not matched to a gene: 8. CDR3 DNA: TGTGCCAGCACCCTAGCGGGAGGCCTCGGTGAGCAGTTCTTC. Amino acid sequence: CASTLAGGLGEQFF.

This clonotype occurred many times. This rearrangement joins TRBV7-9 to TRBJ2-3; 14 bases are a match to TRBD2. Germline lookup yields CDR1 SEHNR and CDR2 FQNEAQ (reference sequence). V trimming: 5 bases; J trimming: 4 bases; junction bases outside the gene matches: 14. The CDR3 consists of 19 residues. The chain's CDR3 is CASSPTGLAGVIASDTQYF. Written as DNA, the CDR3 is TGTGCCAGCAGCCCCACGGGACTAGCGGGGGTAATAGCCTCAGATACGCAGTATTTT.

This clonotype was counted a few times. A single base separates this from a much larger clone, so it may be a read error. This sequence joins TRBV7-2 and TRBJ2-3; D remains unclear. Germline CDR1 SGHTA, CDR2 FQGNSA. The CDR3 totals 15 residues. The CDR3 bases are TGTGCCGGCAGCTTAGATACTACAAACACAGATACGCAGTATTTT. It specifies CAGSLDTTNTDTQYF.

This chain connects TRBV19 to TRBJ2-7; D possibly matches TRBD1 or TRBD2 (5 bases each). The CDR3 is 13 residues long. The germline CDR1 and CDR2 sequences are LNHDA and SQIVND (reference sequence). Trimming cost V 3 bases and J 2 bases, with 8 bases left between them. The CDR3 bases are TGTGCCAGTAGTATCAAGGGACCCTACGAGCAGTACTTC. It yields the protein CASSIKGPYEQYF.

The chain couples TRBV12-3 or TRBV12-4 to TRBJ2-1; 10 nucleotides align to TRBD2. The length of the CDR3 is 17 residues. J gave up 0 bases and V 5 bases, and 7 bases lay outside the gene matches. In nucleotides, the CDR3 is TGTGCCAGCAGTGCGAGACTAGCGGGCAACTCCTACAATGAGCAGTTCTTC. Protein sequence: CASSARLAGNSYNEQFF.

This clonotype has a count of ten or more. This rearrangement joins TRBV27 to TRBJ1-1; no definite D call. This CDR3 comprises 13 residues. V was cut by 3 bases and J by 5 bases, with 10 bases left in between. Germline assignment: CDR1 MNHEY and CDR2 SMNVEV (reference sequence). CDR3 coding DNA: TGTGCCAGCAGTTTGTACAGTAGTACTGAAGCTTTCTTT. It yields the protein CASSLYSSTEAFF.

This clonotype was seen repeatedly, ten times or more. The chain couples TRBV11-3 to TRBJ1-1, with D unresolved. CDR3 length: 14 amino acids. Germline V gene data show CDR1 as SGHNT and CDR2 as YENEEA. V lost 1 base to trimming and J lost 0 bases, with 6 bases between them. The CDR3 DNA follows: TGTGCCAGCAGCTTAGCTAGCCTGAACACTGAAGCTTTCTTT. Encoded protein: CASSLASLNTEAFF.

The sample holds many counts of this clonotype. The J gene is TRBJ2-1, the V gene TRBV12-3 or TRBV12-4, with D possibly matching TRBD1 (6 bases). Trimming took off 5 bases at V and 0 bases at J, with 23 bases between the two ends. The CDR3 consists of 19 residues. The CDR3 loop reads CASSDSRDTLWSSYNEQFF. For the CDR3, the DNA is TGTGCCAGCAGTGATTCCCGGGACACCCTGTGGAGCTCCTACAATGAGCAGTTCTTC.

Only one count was recorded for this clonotype. A single base separates this from a much larger clone, so it may be a read error. V and J are TRBV7-2 and TRBJ1-4; a weak D match, TRBD1 (5 bases). The CDR3 consists of 15 residues. V lost 2 bases, J lost 9 bases, and 16 bases lay in between. Germline CDR1 is SGHTA and CDR2 is FQGNSA. CDR3 loop: CASSLIAQGRKKLFF. CDR3 coding DNA: TGTGCCAGCAGCTTAATAGCGCAGGGTCGTAAAAAACTGTTTTTT.

With regard to this clonotype: The conserved final phenylalanine or tryptophan is absent from the CDR3, which likely points to a read error. V and J are TRBV7-8 and TRBJ2-7; 8 bases are shared with TRBD2. Trimming took 1 base from V and 5 from J; bases not matched to a gene: 13. This CDR3 is built from 17 residues. Per germline, CDR1 SGHVS and CDR2 FQNEAQ. The CDR3, as DNA: TGTGCCAGCAGCTTAGGCATATATGGCGGGAGGTCGAACGAGCAGTACATC. Translation: CASSLGIYGGRSNEQYI.

The chain joins TRBV27 to TRBJ2-7, with D perhaps being TRBD1 or TRBD2 (5 bases each). The germline gives CDR1 MNHEY, CDR2 SMNVEV (reference sequence). V was shortened by 0 bases and J by 1 base, with 10 bases between the two germline ends. This CDR3 has 15 amino acids. The CDR3 DNA is TGTGCCAGCAGTTTATCGACGGGACGGTCCTACGAGCAGTACTTC. Amino acid sequence: CASSLSTGRSYEQYF.

This clonotype has at least ten counts. The rearrangement links TRBV5-1 to TRBJ1-1; D might be TRBD1 (5 bases). CDR3 size: 15 residues. V was cut by 0 bases and J by 1 base, with 10 bases left in between. Germline V lookup: CDR1 SGHRS, CDR2 YFSETQ. CDR3 amino acids: CASSLDGASNTEAFF. The DNA for the CDR3 is TGCGCCAGCAGCTTGGATGGGGCCTCGAACACTGAAGCTTTCTTT.

The sample holds many counts of this clonotype. This chain links TRBV12-3 or TRBV12-4 with TRBJ1-1; D unclear. CDR3 length: 13 amino acids. The V and J ends lost 3 bases and 6 bases respectively, with 11 bases between them. The CDR3 DNA is TGTGCCAGCAGTTTCCTGATCGACTCTGAAGCTTTCTTT. Protein sequence: CASSFLIDSEAFF.

This clonotype has just a few counts. CDR3 DNA: TGCGCCAGCACCCCCGCGTTAGGTTACAATGAGCAGTTCTTC. This codes for CASTPALGYNEQFF. The V gene is TRBV10-2, the J gene TRBJ2-1; no clear D gene. CDR3 length: 14 amino acids. Deletions cut 7 bases from V and 4 bases from J, with 14 bases between. Germline loops: CDR1 WSHSY, CDR2 SAAADI.

This clonotype has a count of ten or more. The chain joins TRBV2 to TRBJ2-3; 15 bases align to TRBD2. Germline V gene lookup returns CDR1 SNHLY and CDR2 FYNNEI. V shed 0 bases, J shed 2 bases, and the junction held 3 bases outside the gene matches. The CDR3 totals 18 residues. The CDR3 region is CASSEAGTSGGPTDTQYF. CDR3 in DNA: TGTGCCAGCAGTGAAGCAGGGACTAGCGGGGGGCCCACAGATACGCAGTATTTT.